The 4 T cell receptor beta chains reported below all come from one sample, sequenced in a study of blood T cell repertoires in COVID-19. TCRdb's copy holds only in-frame clones and misses some; the assay was immunoSEQ multiplex PCR. The sample lists a few hundred thousand clones, roughly 80% occurring once. The sample comprised peripheral blood. These receptors were taken from a man in his sixties who had recovered from COVID-19.

J is TRBJ2-6 and V is TRBV5-8; 9 bases match TRBD1. The germline CDR1 and CDR2 sequences are SGHTS and YDEGEE. The CDR3 sequence is 16 residues long. V lost 5 bases, J lost 5 bases, and 8 bases stayed unmatched. CDR3 nucleotide sequence: TGTGCCAGCAGGCACACAGGGGGCGCTCGGGCCAACGTCCTGACTTTC. Protein: CASRHTGGARANVLTF.

The chain links TRBV28 to TRBJ2-2; a possible D gene is TRBD1 (6 bases). Deletions cut 5 bases from V and 6 bases from J, with 10 bases between. CDR1 and CDR2 from the germline V gene are MDHEN and SYDVKM. CDR3 length: 13 residues. The CDR3 spells CASSIGGPGELFF. CDR3 DNA sequence: TGTGCCAGCAGTATAGGGGGTCCCGGGGAGCTGTTTTTT.

The J gene is TRBJ2-2, the V gene TRBV24-1, with D perhaps TRBD1 (6 bases). Trimming stripped 6 bases from V and 6 bases from J, with 13 bases between. The CDR3 covers 14 residues. Germline V gives CDR1 KGHDR, CDR2 SFDVKD. The CDR3 nucleotides read TGTGCCACCAGTTTTGCAGGGGTTCCCGGGGAGCTGTTTTTT. This codes for CATSFAGVPGELFF.

The chain combines TRBV5-8 with TRBJ2-2; D is unresolved. The V gene's germline CDR1 is SGHTS and CDR2 YDEGEE. The CDR3 covers 16 residues. The V gene lost 4 bases and the J gene lost 4 bases, with 17 bases spanning the gap. Written as DNA, the CDR3 is TGTGCCAGCAGCCAGACCCTGACTCCACTCACCGGGGAGCTGTTTTTT. Translation gives CASSQTLTPLTGELFF.